The 10 T cell receptor beta chains below all came from one sample that was sequenced in a study of shared clonotypes between healthy human individuals. Some clones are missing from TCRdb's copy, which holds only in-frame ones; the method was immunoSEQ multiplex PCR. The sample shows about 1 million clones, roughly 80% of them seen only once. Material for sequencing was memory CD4+ T cells sorted from blood. Stated subset: CD45RA-negative fraction. Receptors were obtained from a man aged 18 to 35 in good health.

The chain employs TRBV5-1 and TRBJ2-3; possibly TRBD2 for D (6 bases). Germline CDR1 is SGHRS and CDR2 is YFSETQ. This CDR3 region has 14 residues. With 4 bases removed from V and 4 bases from J, the gap between germline ends came to 13 bases. In DNA form, the CDR3 reads TGCGCCAGCAGCCAGGTGCGGGGCGCAGATACGCAGTATTTT. Protein product: CASSQVRGADTQYF.

V usage is TRBV1 and J usage is TRBJ2-4; no check of the table's D call, TRBD1, against the DNA was made. TRBV1 is a pseudogene locus. The CDR3 consists of 18 residues. CDR3 in amino acids: CTSNPTTPGDRGQNIQYF. The CDR3 DNA reads TGCACCAGCAACCCAACGACCCCCGGGGACAGGGGTCAAAACATTCAGTACTTC.

To note about this clone: Germline is not matched at one junction end, which may reflect a read error. The chain has TRBV5-6 and TRBJ2-5; a possible D gene is TRBD1 (6 bases). Looked up from germline, CDR1 is SGHDT and CDR2 is YYEEEE. CDR3 length: 11 residues. The CDR3 DNA sequence: TGTGCCAGCAGCCGCACAGGGAATTTGGACTTC. Translated: CASSRTGNLDF.

The rearrangement uses TRBV5-1 and TRBJ2-7, with D possibly matching TRBD2 (6 bases). The CDR3 runs to 14 residues. Trimming removed 4 bases at V and 2 bases at J, with 13 bases between. The germline V gene encodes CDR1 SGHRS and CDR2 YFSETQ. The CDR3 bases are TGCGCCAGCAGCGTACTCGGGGGAGCCTACGAGCAGTACTTC. Its protein is CASSVLGGAYEQYF. Looking up the rest from reference TRBV5-1 and TRBJ2-7 gives the full variable domain: KAGVTQTPRYLIKTRGQQVTLSCSPISGHRSVSWYQQTPGQGLQFLFEYFSETQRNKGNFPGRFSGRQFSNSRSEMNVSTLELGDSALYLCASSVLGGAYEQYFGPGTRLTVT.

The chain combines TRBV6-5 with TRBJ1-5; no reliable D call. The V and J ends lost 0 bases and 3 bases respectively, with 9 bases between them. Germline-derived CDR1 and CDR2 are MNHEY and SVGAGI. The CDR3 extends over 15 amino acids. Written as DNA, the CDR3 is TGTGCCAGCAGTTACTCCAGGACTTTCAATCAGCCCCAGCATTTT. Its protein is CASSYSRTFNQPQHF.

This rearrangement joins TRBV6-1 to TRBJ2-1, with 8 bases lining up with TRBD2. Unmatched junction bases numbered 7, after V lost 5 bases and J lost 13 bases. This CDR3 spans 12 amino acids. Germline loops: CDR1 MNHNS, CDR2 SASEGT. The CDR3 protein is CASSHSGVNQFF. The CDR3 DNA reads TGTGCCAGCAGTCATAGCGGGGTAAACCAGTTCTTC.

The V and J genes are TRBV5-1 and TRBJ1-1, with D unresolved. The CDR3 has 16 residues. V was clipped by 4 bases and J by 0 bases, with 16 bases between them. The germline V gene encodes CDR1 SGHRS and CDR2 YFSETQ. CDR3 nucleotides: TGCGCCAGCAGCCAAAGCGCAGGCTTCATGAACACTGAAGCTTTCTTT. It encodes CASSQSAGFMNTEAFF. Drawing the rest from reference TRBV5-1 and TRBJ1-1, the complete variable domain is KAGVTQTPRYLIKTRGQQVTLSCSPISGHRSVSWYQQTPGQGLQFLFEYFSETQRNKGNFPGRFSGRQFSNSRSEMNVSTLELGDSALYLCASSQSAGFMNTEAFFGQGTRLTVV.

V and J are TRBV7-8 and TRBJ1-1; 12 nucleotides line up with TRBD1. There are 19 residues in the CDR3. The germline V gene has CDR1 SGHVS and CDR2 FQNEAQ. V lost 3 bases, J lost 3 bases, and 14 bases stayed unmatched. The CDR3 DNA is TGTGCCAGCAGCTTGGGGACAGGGGGCTCTCTAACGTCGGACACTGAAGCTTTCTTT. Protein sequence: CASSLGTGGSLTSDTEAFF.

This clone was seen only once. The chain carries TRBV6-6 and TRBJ2-1, with 8 positions matching TRBD1. This CDR3 is built from 14 residues. Germline CDR1 is MNHNY and CDR2 is SVGAGI (reference sequence). After removal of 0 bases from V and 12 bases from J, the junction contained 7 bases not matched to a gene. The chain's CDR3 is CASSYSGTGMGQFF. The CDR3, as DNA: TGTGCCAGCAGTTACTCCGGGACAGGCATGGGGCAGTTCTTC.

The chain couples TRBV14 to TRBJ1-1; D not certain. With 5 bases removed from V and 6 bases from J, the gap between germline ends came to 13 bases. CDR1 SGHDN and CDR2 FVKESK come from the germline V gene. This CDR3 contains 13 residues. The CDR3: CASSSQIAAEAFF. DNA of the CDR3: TGTGCCAGCAGCTCCCAAATTGCGGCTGAAGCTTTCTTT.